This passage covers 17 T cell receptor beta chains from one sample sequenced in a study of blood T cell repertoires in COVID-19 (dated by TCRdb to 2020 to 2021). Library method: the immunoSEQ multiplex PCR assay. The source is immuneACCESS, and TCRdb retained only in-frame sequences with V and J called. Part of the clones is not carried over; for the studies checked, unresolved V genes explain less than half of this, and the remainder is unexplained. Counted in this sample were around 190,000 clones; about 88% of them appeared once. The leading ten clones occupy roughly 24% of the sample. Specimen: PBMCs or T cells enriched from blood (not recorded which). All receptors come from a woman between 40 and 50 years old in a cohort exposed to, infected with or recovered from COVID-19 (not recorded which).

Concerning this clone itself: Relative to the germline gene, one junction end is altered; a read error may explain this. This chain connects TRBV19 to TRBJ2-1; 8 bases are a match to TRBD2. This CDR3 has 15 residues. From germline, CDR1 is LNHDA and CDR2 SQIVND (reference sequence). The CDR3: CASRIAGRTANEQFF. In DNA form, the CDR3 reads TGTGCCAGTAGGATAGCGGGGCGGACAGCCAATGAGCAGTTCTTC.

The rearrangement uses TRBV10-3 and TRBJ1-4, with D tentatively TRBD1 (6 bases). There are 16 residues in the CDR3. Germline V CDR1 and CDR2: ENHRY, SYGVKD. Deletions cut 5 bases from V and 0 bases from J, with 13 bases between. The CDR3 reads CAISPNRATTNEKLFF. CDR3 coding DNA: TGTGCCATCAGTCCAAACAGGGCCACAACTAATGAAAAACTGTTTTTT.

This clone turned up a few times. J is TRBJ2-7 and V is TRBV9, with 14 nucleotides matching TRBD2. Germline V gene lookup returns CDR1 SGDLS and CDR2 YYNGEE. CDR3 length: 15 residues. The trim removed 3 bases at V and 6 bases at J, leaving 5 bases unmatched. The CDR3 sequence: CASSETSGGAGEQYF. Written as DNA, the CDR3 is TGTGCCAGCAGCGAGACTAGCGGGGGGGCCGGCGAGCAGTACTTC. The variable domain in full, with the rest retrieved from reference TRBV9 and TRBJ2-7, is DSGVTQTPKHLITATGQRVTLRCSPRSGDLSVYWYQQSLDQGLQFLIQYYNGEERAKGNILERFSAQQFPDLHSELNLSSLELGDSALYFCASSETSGGAGEQYFGPGTRLTVT.

This clone was found once. This chain links TRBV7-9 with TRBJ2-3; 7 positions match TRBD1. Germline-derived CDR1 and CDR2 are SEHNR and FQNEAQ (reference sequence). V dropped 1 base and J dropped 0; count of bases not matched to a gene: 13. This CDR3 contains 19 residues. CDR3 in DNA: TGTGCCAGCAGCTTAGGGGGGACAGAGGGCTTCCTTAGCACAGATACGCAGTATTTT. As protein: CASSLGGTEGFLSTDTQYF.

This rearrangement joins TRBV9 to TRBJ1-2, with TRBD1 matching 8 bases. The CDR3 contains 16 residues. V trimming: 4 bases; J trimming: 5 bases; junction bases outside the gene matches: 13. The germline V gene encodes CDR1 SGDLS and CDR2 YYNGEE. The DNA for the CDR3 is TGTGCCAGCAGCCTTGGACAGGGCAATAGTGTTTATGGCTACACCTTC. It encodes CASSLGQGNSVYGYTF. The full variable domain, its missing parts supplied by reference TRBV9 and TRBJ1-2, is DSGVTQTPKHLITATGQRVTLRCSPRSGDLSVYWYQQSLDQGLQFLIQYYNGEERAKGNILERFSAQQFPDLHSELNLSSLELGDSALYFCASSLGQGNSVYGYTFGSGTRLTVV.

The CDR3 loop is CASSSTGLDTQYF. The CDR3 DNA is TGTGCCAGCAGTTCAACAGGGTTGGATACGCAGTATTTT. This chain uses TRBV27 with TRBJ2-3; TRBD1 might be the D (6 bases). In germline, CDR1 is MNHEY, CDR2 SMNVEV (reference sequence). This CDR3 is built from 13 residues. V shed 4 bases and J shed 6 bases, with 11 bases lying between them.

The rearrangement links TRBV5-4 to TRBJ1-2; D perhaps matches TRBD1 (5 bases). Trimming removed 6 bases at V and 3 bases at J, with 24 bases between. The CDR3 covers 17 residues. CDR1 and CDR2 from the germline V gene are SGHNT and YYREEE (reference sequence). CDR3 amino acids: CASKLGSRQTWDYGYTF. The CDR3 region has the DNA TGTGCCAGCAAGTTAGGCTCCCGACAGACGTGGGACTATGGCTACACCTTC.

The gene calls are TRBV5-4 and TRBJ1-5; D may be TRBD1 (6 bases). CDR3 length: 14 residues. V was pared by 4 bases and J by 3 bases, with 11 bases between. Germline V gene sequence: CDR1 SGHNT, CDR2 YYREEE (reference sequence). The CDR3 sequence is CASSERQDNQPQHF. CDR3 nucleotide sequence: TGTGCCAGCAGCGAACGACAGGACAATCAGCCCCAGCATTTT.

The chain couples TRBV27 to TRBJ1-1, with 7 nucleotides matching TRBD1. V lost 5 bases, J lost 3 bases, and 9 bases stayed unmatched. The CDR3 runs to 15 residues. Germline V gene sequence: CDR1 MNHEY, CDR2 SMNVEV (reference sequence). Here the CDR3 reads CASSINRGGYTEAFF. CDR3 DNA sequence: TGTGCCAGCAGTATCAACAGGGGAGGATACACTGAAGCTTTCTTT.

The chain has TRBV7-9 and TRBJ2-1, with TRBD2 identical over 9 bases. The ends lost 2 bases at V and 7 bases at J; junction bases unmatched: 9. CDR1 and CDR2 from the germline V gene are SEHNR and FQNEAQ (reference sequence). The CDR3 spans 16 residues. This chain's CDR3 is CASSLSGGRAANEQFF. The CDR3, as DNA: TGTGCCAGCAGCTTATCGGGCGGGAGGGCCGCAAATGAGCAGTTCTTC.

The genes are TRBV29-1 and TRBJ1-2; 7 bases align to TRBD1. V trimming: 6 bases; J trimming: 6 bases; junction bases outside the gene matches: 10. This CDR3 comprises 13 residues. The germline CDR1 and CDR2 sequences are SQVTM and ANQGSEA. The CDR3 bases are TGCAGCGTGGGGGAATCACAGGGGAATGGCTACACCTTC. Its protein is CSVGESQGNGYTF.

The chain recombines TRBV11-2 with TRBJ1-1, with 8 positions matching TRBD1. Trimming removed 3 bases from V and 1 base from J; junction bases left unmatched: 4. The germline gives CDR1 SGHAT, CDR2 FQNNGV. The CDR3 is 15 residues long. CDR3: CASSFYRGTNTEAFF. As DNA, the CDR3 is TGTGCCAGCAGCTTCTACAGGGGGACGAACACTGAAGCTTTCTTT. The variable domain in full, with the rest retrieved from reference TRBV11-2 and TRBJ1-1, is EAGVAQSPRYKIIEKRQSVAFWCNPISGHATLYWYQQILGQGPKLLIQFQNNGVVDDSQLPKDRFSAERLKGVDSTLKIQPAKLEDSAVYLCASSFYRGTNTEAFFGQGTRLTVV.

The chain combines TRBV2 with TRBJ2-7, with a possible D match to TRBD2 (6 bases). The CDR3 sequence is 15 residues long. V gave up 1 base and J gave up 0 bases, with 10 bases separating them. Germline-derived CDR1 and CDR2 are SNHLY and FYNNEI. This CDR3 reads CASSEGPGDSYEQYF. The CDR3 DNA is TGTGCCAGCAGTGAAGGGCCGGGGGACTCCTACGAGCAGTACTTC.

This chain uses TRBV5-6 with TRBJ1-1; no firm D call. V was shortened by 2 bases and J by 11 bases, with 10 bases between the two germline ends. The CDR3 length is 11 residues. The V gene's germline CDR1 is SGHDT and CDR2 YYEEEE. The CDR3 is CASSFSGNAFF. The CDR3 DNA reads TGTGCCAGCAGCTTTTCCGGGAACGCTTTCTTT.

The chain is built from TRBV30 and TRBJ1-1; maybe TRBD1 (5 bases). Trimming took off 3 bases at V and 8 bases at J, with 16 bases between the two ends. This CDR3 has 13 residues. Germline-derived CDR1 and CDR2 are GTSNPN and SVGIG (reference sequence). Here the CDR3 DNA reads TGTGCCTGGAGCCCGGACACCCTACGAGAAGCTTTCTTT. Translation gives CAWSPDTLREAFF.

The chain carries TRBV4-2 and TRBJ2-2; TRBD1 matches at 8 bases. CDR3 length: 19 amino acids. The germline V gene has CDR1 LGHNA and CDR2 YNFKEQ. V shed 0 bases, J shed 1 base, and the junction held 10 bases outside the gene matches. The CDR3 DNA reads TGTGCCAGCAGCCAAGAATGGTATGCGGGACAGGTGAACACCGGGGAGCTGTTTTTT. It specifies CASSQEWYAGQVNTGELFF.

V is TRBV19 and J is TRBJ1-6; 7 bases are shared with TRBD1. The CDR3 extends over 14 amino acids. Germline loops: CDR1 LNHDA, CDR2 SQIVND (reference sequence). V lost 6 bases and J lost 8; bases outside the gene matches: 7. CDR3 sequence (DNA): TGTGCCAGTAGAGAGGGGGCCCCCTATTCACCCCTCCACTTT. Translation gives CASREGAPYSPLHF.